These 19 T cell receptor beta chains share one sample of origin, sequenced in a study of cytomegalovirus exposure and HLA in healthy donors. 13 Jbeta primers and 60 Vbeta primers were used for the PCR. Generated by immunoSEQ multiplex PCR, the TCRdb table keeps only in-frame clones and is missing some. The sample lists 140,000 or so clones, almost 85% occurring once. Sequencing input: PBMCs. These receptors all stem from a woman aged 55 to 70 in good health and CMV-seropositive.

This chain joins TRBV11-3 and TRBJ2-5, with TRBD2 as a possible D gene (6 bases). The germline gives CDR1 SGHNT, CDR2 YENEEA. The CDR3 consists of 13 residues. V was pared by 8 bases and J by 5 bases, with 15 bases between. CDR3 sequence reads: CASSGGAEETQYF. For the CDR3, the DNA is TGTGCCAGCTCAGGCGGGGCCGAGGAGACCCAGTACTTC.

In this sample, this clone turned up a few times. V usage is TRBV12-2 and J usage is TRBJ1-5. TRBV12-2 has pseudogene status. The CDR3 spans 15 residues. The DNA of the CDR3 is TGTGCAAGTCGCTTAGCGTTGAAGAGGGATCAGCCCCAGCATTTT. Its protein product is CASRLALKRDQPQHF.

This clone occurred a few times. The chain carries TRBV10-3 and TRBJ1-2; D not resolved. Between the trimmed V and J ends, which lost 0 bases and 4 bases, there was a span of 18 bases. There are 17 residues in the CDR3. Germline CDR1 reads ENHRY; CDR2 reads SYGVKD. The CDR3 here is CAISESAAATLIYGYTF. DNA of the CDR3: TGTGCCATCAGTGAGTCGGCGGCCGCCACCTTAATCTATGGCTACACCTTC.

The V and J genes are TRBV7-9 and TRBJ2-5; D call uncertain. The CDR3 totals 14 residues. V was clipped by 4 bases and J by 0 bases, with 9 bases between them. The germline gives CDR1 SEHNR, CDR2 FQNEAQ (reference sequence). The DNA of the CDR3 is TGTGCCAGCAGCTCCTGGGCCTACCAAGAGACCCAGTACTTC. It is translated as CASSSWAYQETQYF.

This clone occurred once. The chain carries TRBV5-4 and TRBJ2-5; 10 bases are shared with TRBD2. Per germline, CDR1 SGHNT and CDR2 YYREEE (reference sequence). Unmatched junction bases numbered 4, after V lost 4 bases and J lost 4 bases. The CDR3 runs 14 residues. The CDR3, as DNA: TGTGCCAGCAGCATCTTAGCGGGAGGAGAGACCCAGTACTTC. Protein: CASSILAGGETQYF.

This clone was observed a few times. CDR3 protein: CASSSPGGQRPYEQYF. The DNA for the CDR3 is TGTGCCAGCAGCTCGCCTGGGGGACAGAGACCCTACGAGCAGTACTTC. This chain links TRBV5-4 with TRBJ2-7; 7 bases line up with TRBD1. The germline gives CDR1 SGHNT, CDR2 YYREEE (reference sequence). V shed 3 bases and J 2 bases; nucleotides not matched to a gene: 11. The CDR3 has 16 amino acids. The variable domain in full, with the rest retrieved from reference TRBV5-4 and TRBJ2-7, is ETGVTQSPTHLIKTRGQQVTLRCSSQSGHNTVSWYQQALGQGPQFIFQYYREEENGRGNFPPRFSGLQFPNYSSELNVNALELDDSALYLCASSSPGGQRPYEQYFGPGTRLTVT.

This chain joins TRBV7-2 and TRBJ2-7, with 13 bases matching TRBD2. This CDR3 region has 15 residues. Per the germline V gene, CDR1 is SGHTA and CDR2 is FQGNSA. V was clipped by 5 bases and J by 1 base; unmatched bases: 2. The CDR3: CASSQGLAGSYEQYF. In DNA, the CDR3 is TGTGCCAGCAGCCAGGGACTAGCGGGGTCCTACGAGCAGTACTTC.

The rearrangement links TRBV28 to TRBJ2-7; 7 positions match TRBD1. Germline V gene data show CDR1 as MDHEN and CDR2 as SYDVKM. The CDR3 length is 15 residues. The V gene end was trimmed by 6 bases and the J gene end by 0 bases; junction bases not matched to a gene: 8. CDR3 protein: CASRKMTGISYEQYF. Written as DNA, the CDR3 is TGTGCCAGCAGAAAAATGACAGGGATCTCCTACGAGCAGTACTTC.

The V gene is TRBV2, the J gene TRBJ1-4; D unresolved. Between the trimmed V and J ends, which lost 6 bases and 3 bases, there was a span of 8 bases. The CDR3 runs 13 residues. Germline CDR1 reads SNHLY; CDR2 reads FYNNEI. For the CDR3, the DNA is TGTGCCAGCAGGGGAGAACCTAATGAAAAACTGTTTTTT. Protein product: CASRGEPNEKLFF.

The rearrangement links TRBV4-3 to TRBJ2-7, with a possible D match to TRBD2 (5 bases). CDR1 LGHNA and CDR2 YSLEER come from the germline V gene. The CDR3 is 15 amino acids. The V gene lost 0 bases and the J gene lost 2 bases, with 11 bases spanning the gap. The CDR3 spells CASSQDTRGPYEQYF. CDR3 coding DNA: TGCGCCAGCAGCCAAGATACACGCGGGCCCTACGAGCAGTACTTC.

A note on this clone: The sample holds other DNA sequences that translate to the same CDR3. The J gene is TRBJ1-4, the V gene TRBV5-6; TRBD1 matches at 7 bases. This CDR3 is 15 amino acids long. Unmatched junction bases numbered 8, after V lost 4 bases and J lost 5 bases. Germline V gene lookup returns CDR1 SGHDT and CDR2 YYEEEE. CDR3 protein: CASSPTGRGNEKLFF. Written as DNA, the CDR3 is TGTGCCAGCAGCCCGACAGGGCGTGGGAATGAAAAACTGTTTTTT.

A note on this clone: Other DNA sequences in this sample translate to the same CDR3. V usage is TRBV29-1 and J usage is TRBJ2-5; weak D call: TRBD1 (7 bases). The V end lost 2 bases, the J end lost 2 bases, and 15 bases lay between the germline ends. Looked up from germline, CDR1 is SQVTM and CDR2 is ANQGSEA. The CDR3 spans 15 residues. The DNA of the CDR3 is TGCAGCGTTGAATGGCGGGACAGCCTACAAGAGACCCAGTACTTC. This translates into CSVEWRDSLQETQYF.

The rearrangement links TRBV29-1 to TRBJ2-1; 8 bases fit TRBD2. J was trimmed by 1 base and V by 7 bases; bases with no gene match: 12. The CDR3 covers 16 residues. CDR1 is SQVTM and CDR2 is ANQGSEA in the germline V gene. The CDR3 DNA is TGCAGCGGTGTGTCCGGGACTAGTTTATCCTACAATGAGCAGTTCTTC. Its protein is CSGVSGTSLSYNEQFF.

This clone was seen a handful of times. Here the CDR3 reads CASSQGGRGYTF. CDR3 sequence (DNA): TGTGCCAGCAGTCAGGGCGGTAGAGGCTACACCTTC. This sequence joins TRBV9 and TRBJ1-2; weak D call: TRBD1 (5 bases). Germline V lookup: CDR1 SGDLS, CDR2 YYNGEE. V dropped 5 bases and J dropped 8 bases, with 13 bases sitting between them. The CDR3 loop spans 12 amino acids.

The chain is built from TRBV6-6 and TRBJ2-7, with 8 bases fitting TRBD2. The CDR3 runs to 15 residues. The ends lost 7 bases at V and 3 bases at J; junction bases unmatched: 11. Germline CDR1 and CDR2: MNHNY and SVGAGI (reference sequence). CDR3 bases: TGTGCCAGCACCCGAGGGAGCGGGAGTCGCTACGAGCAGTACTTC. Encoded protein: CASTRGSGSRYEQYF.

The chain joins TRBV11-3 to TRBJ2-5; D is possibly TRBD2 (5 bases). Trimming shortened V by 7 bases and J by 5 bases, and 23 bases separated the two germline ends. This CDR3 spans 16 amino acids. Germline CDR1 SGHNT, CDR2 YENEEA. CDR3 sequence: CASTPRRAHSGETQYF. The CDR3 DNA reads as TGTGCCAGCACCCCACGGCGGGCGCACTCCGGGGAGACCCAGTACTTC.

This clone was picked up a small number of times. The J gene is TRBJ2-7, the V gene TRBV5-4; D is uncertain. This CDR3 comprises 15 residues. The V and J ends lost 4 bases and 5 bases respectively, with 19 bases between them. The V gene's germline CDR1 is SGHNT and CDR2 YYREEE (reference sequence). CDR3 DNA: TGTGCCAGCAGCACTACGACCCTGCCTGTCAACGAGCAGTACTTC. This codes for CASSTTTLPVNEQYF.

The V and J genes are TRBV27 and TRBJ1-2, with D perhaps TRBD1 (5 bases). The CDR3 contains 14 residues. Germline V gene sequence: CDR1 MNHEY, CDR2 SMNVEV (reference sequence). Trimming removed 5 bases at V and 4 bases at J, with 14 bases between. CDR3 protein: CASSPVAGGYGYTF. The CDR3 bases are TGTGCCAGCAGTCCCGTCGCGGGGGGCTATGGCTACACCTTC.

The chain combines TRBV29-1 with TRBJ1-1, with D hard to call. With 7 bases removed from V and 3 bases from J, the gap between germline ends came to 21 bases. Germline values: CDR1 SQVTM, CDR2 ANQGSEA. This CDR3 is 15 amino acids long. The CDR3 reads CSAPAPSGDHTEAFF. CDR3 bases: TGCAGCGCCCCGGCCCCTAGCGGGGATCACACTGAAGCTTTCTTT.